The rows below give T cell receptor beta chains drawn from one sample of a study of monozygotic twins with inflammatory bowel disease. TCRdb re-called the 5' RACE reads; one entry per CDR3 protein, DNA not given. This sample contains some 300,000 distinct CDR3 sequences. Sequencing was done on a sample of blood. The receptors originated from a human donor with ulcerative colitis or Crohn's disease, or a healthy co-twin of an affected twin (not recorded which). CDR3s include the opening cysteine and the closing phenylalanine or tryptophan.

v_call,j_call,cdr3_aa
TRBV11-2,TRBJ2-7,CASSLVPSGSTYEQYF
TRBV20-1,TRBJ2-7,CSAPGQGSSYEQYF
TRBV18,TRBJ1-5,CASSPGNQPQHF
TRBV15,TRBJ2-7,CATSRDMGFEQYF
TRBV19,TRBJ2-5,CASTVRAGSQETQYF
TRBV29-1,TRBJ2-7,CSVETGDYEQYF
TRBV4-2,TRBJ2-4,CASSPWFGGQNIQYF
TRBV19,TRBJ2-2,CASRPRLAGGIGELFF
TRBV12-3/TRBV12-4,TRBJ2-5,CASSFPAGDQETQYF
TRBV18,TRBJ1-6,CASSPDRKNSPLHF
TRBV4-3,TRBJ2-2,CASSQDYSRATGELFF
TRBV6-1,TRBJ2-2,CASRERDWLGTSGTGELFF
TRBV7-3,TRBJ1-2,CASSLIGDRGGYTF
TRBV25-1,TRBJ2-3,CASSGTGGDTQYF
TRBV7-2,TRBJ2-5,CASSSRSSGSRETQYF
TRBV7-2,TRBJ2-5,CASSADRGRETQYF
TRBV6-2/TRBV6-3,TRBJ2-3,CASSSGAYTQYF
TRBV12-3/TRBV12-4,TRBJ2-7,CASRLHRSHEQYF
TRBV7-8,TRBJ2-1,CASMGIAGVYNEQFF
TRBV28,TRBJ2-5,CASSIPGLAGGMETQYF
TRBV7-6,TRBJ2-2,CASSTAGRNTGELFF
TRBV12-3/TRBV12-4,TRBJ1-3,CASSRTSSGNTIYF
TRBV7-3,TRBJ2-7,CASSLVGTGTYEQYF
TRBV28,TRBJ1-5,CASSWSNQPQHF
TRBV7-2,TRBJ2-3,CASSLGDRPPDTQYF
TRBV28,TRBJ1-1,CASSSPQAAPSDTEAFF
TRBV6-5,TRBJ1-5,CASSYDMVGEPQHF
TRBV20-1,TRBJ2-7,CSARLRDRTYEQYF
TRBV7-9,TRBJ1-2,CASRNFGQGRGYGYTF
TRBV5-4,TRBJ1-2,CASSAGGHYGYTF